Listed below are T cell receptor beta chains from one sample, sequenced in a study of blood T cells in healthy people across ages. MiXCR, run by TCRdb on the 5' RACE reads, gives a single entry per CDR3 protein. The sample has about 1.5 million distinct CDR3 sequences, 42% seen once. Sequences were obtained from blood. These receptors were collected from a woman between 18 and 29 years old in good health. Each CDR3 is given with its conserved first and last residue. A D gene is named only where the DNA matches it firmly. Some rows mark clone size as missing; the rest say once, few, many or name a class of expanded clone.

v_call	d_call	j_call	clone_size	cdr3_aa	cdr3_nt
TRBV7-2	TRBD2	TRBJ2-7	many	CASSLVAGDSYEQYF	TGTGCCAGCAGCTTAGTAGCGGGGGACTCCTACGAGCAGTACTTC
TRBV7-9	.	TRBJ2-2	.	CASSPRSGGELFF	TGTGCCAGCAGCCCTCGGTCGGGTGGGGAGCTGTTTTTT
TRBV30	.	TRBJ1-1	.	CAWSHYTEAFF	TGTGCCTGGAGTCATTACACTGAAGCTTTCTTT
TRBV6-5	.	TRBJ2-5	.	CTSSYSRGERPDQKTQYF	TGTACCAGCAGTTACTCGAGGGGAGAACGGCCGGATCAAAAGACCCAGTACTTC
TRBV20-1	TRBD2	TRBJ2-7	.	CNADFLAGGPYNEQYF	TGCAATGCGGATTTTCTAGCGGGGGGGCCCTACAATGAGCAGTACTTC
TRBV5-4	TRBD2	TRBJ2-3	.	CASSLGIGLAADTQYF	TGTGCCAGCAGCTTGGGTATCGGACTAGCTGCAGATACGCAGTATTTT
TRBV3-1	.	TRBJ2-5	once	CASSHWTGLMKTQYF	TGTGCCAGCAGCCATTGGACGGGACTGATGAAGACCCAGTACTTC
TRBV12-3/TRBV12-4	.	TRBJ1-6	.	CASSSGVDFALHF	TGTGCCAGCAGTTCAGGAGTCGACTTTGCCCTCCACTTT
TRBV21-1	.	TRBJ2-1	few	CASQRTSIMSEQFF	TGTGCCAGCCAGAGGACTAGCATAATGAGTGAGCAGTTCTTC
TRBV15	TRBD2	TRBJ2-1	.	CATSRDVIAGDWSETQFF	TGTGCCACCAGCAGAGACGTTATAGCGGGAGACTGGTCGGAGACCCAGTTCTTC
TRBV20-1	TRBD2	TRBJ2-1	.	CSAKEGSGRIEQFF	TGCAGTGCGAAGGAAGGTAGCGGGAGGATTGAGCAGTTCTTC
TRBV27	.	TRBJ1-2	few	CASSLAAGRTNYGYTF	TGTGCCAGCAGTTTAGCCGCCGGACGGACGAACTATGGCTACACCTTC
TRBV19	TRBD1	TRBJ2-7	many	CASSIRQGYEQYF	TGTGCCAGTAGTATCCGACAGGGCTACGAGCAGTACTTC
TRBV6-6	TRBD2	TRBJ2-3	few	CASNGGGAADTQYF	TGTGCCAGCAATGGCGGGGGGGCGGCAGATACGCAGTATTTT
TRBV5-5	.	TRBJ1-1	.	CASSPGHSNTEAFF	TGTGCCAGCAGCCCCGGACATTCGAACACTGAAGCTTTCTTT
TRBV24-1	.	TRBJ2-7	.	CATSKSRSYEQYF	TGTGCCACCAGTAAGTCCCGGAGCTACGAGCAGTACTTC
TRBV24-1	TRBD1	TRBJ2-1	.	CATRPTGGNEQFF	TGTGCCACCAGGCCGACAGGGGGCAATGAGCAGTTCTTC
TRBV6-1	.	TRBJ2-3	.	CASSERSFTETQYF	TGTGCCAGCAGTGAGCGGAGCTTTACAGAGACGCAGTATTTT
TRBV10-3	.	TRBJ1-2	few	CAISDTEGEFGYTF	TGTGCCATCAGTGACACGGAGGGGGAGTTTGGCTACACCTTC
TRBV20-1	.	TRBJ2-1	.	CSATDMIRPYNEQFF	TGCAGTGCTACCGACATGATCCGCCCCTACAATGAGCAGTTCTTC
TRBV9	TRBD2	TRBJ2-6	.	CASSVGGYSGANVLTF	TGTGCCAGCAGCGTGGGGGGGTACTCTGGGGCCAACGTCCTGACTTTC
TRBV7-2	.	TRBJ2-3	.	CASSPRHRGTDTRYF	TGTGCCAGCAGCCCCCGCCATCGAGGCACAGATACGCGGTATTTT
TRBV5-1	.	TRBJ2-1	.	CASSFLAGVDNEQFF	TGCGCCAGCAGCTTCCTAGCAGGAGTGGACAATGAGCAGTTCTTC
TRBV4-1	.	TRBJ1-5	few	CASSQDRLGGERSNQPQHF	TGCGCCAGCAGCCAAGATAGGTTAGGAGGGGAACGGAGCAATCAGCCCCAGCATTTT
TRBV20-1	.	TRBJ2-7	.	CSAPQAFYYNEQYF	TGCAGTGCTCCCCAGGCCTTCTACTACAATGAGCAGTACTTC
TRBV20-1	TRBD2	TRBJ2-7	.	CSARDSSGGARRYEQYF	TGCAGTGCTAGAGATTCTAGCGGGGGCGCCCGTCGGTACGAGCAGTACTTC
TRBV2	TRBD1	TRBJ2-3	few	CASTRQGTSTDTQYF	TGTGCCAGCACCCGACAGGGGACTAGCACAGATACGCAGTATTTT
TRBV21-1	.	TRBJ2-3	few	CASSKAERERITDTQYF	TGTGCCAGCAGCAAAGCTGAGCGGGAGAGGATTACAGATACGCAGTATTTT
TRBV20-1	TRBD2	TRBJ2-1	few	CSAPSSGGALGQFF	TGCAGTGCTCCCTCTAGCGGGGGGGCCTTAGGGCAGTTCTTC
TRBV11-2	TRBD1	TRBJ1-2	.	CASSLVGGRAGGYTF	TGTGCCAGCAGCTTAGTAGGGGGCCGGGCGGGAGGCTACACCTTC
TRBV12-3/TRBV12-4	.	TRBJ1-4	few	CASSLRQKLFF	TGTGCCAGCAGTTTAAGGCAAAAACTGTTTTTT
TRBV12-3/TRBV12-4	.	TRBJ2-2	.	CASNFGAVNTGELFF	TGTGCCAGCAATTTCGGGGCAGTGAACACCGGGGAGCTGTTTTTT
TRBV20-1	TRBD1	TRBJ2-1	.	CSARDQDRETNEQFF	TGCAGTGCTAGAGATCAGGACAGGGAAACGAATGAGCAGTTCTTC
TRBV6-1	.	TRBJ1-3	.	CASSEGQGTRNTIYF	TGTGCCAGCAGTGAGGGTCAGGGGACGAGGAACACCATATATTTT
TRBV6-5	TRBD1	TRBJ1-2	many	CASSYSRTGFDGYTF	TGTGCCAGCAGTTACTCGAGGACAGGGTTTGACGGCTACACCTTC
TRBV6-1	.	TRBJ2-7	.	CASNQGGTDRVDSYEQYF	TGTGCCAGCAATCAGGGGGGCACTGACAGGGTCGATTCCTACGAGCAGTACTTC
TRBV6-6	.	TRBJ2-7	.	CASSYSSGGLGYEQYF	TGTGCCAGCAGTTACTCGTCAGGAGGACTCGGCTACGAGCAGTACTTC
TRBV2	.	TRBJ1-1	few	CASSDQGGDTEAFF	TGTGCCAGCAGTGATCAGGGAGGGGACACTGAAGCTTTCTTT
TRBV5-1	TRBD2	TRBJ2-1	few	CASSLAGSGTAWNEQFF	TGCGCCAGCAGCTTGGCCGGTAGCGGGACCGCATGGAATGAGCAGTTCTTC
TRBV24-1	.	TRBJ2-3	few	CATRASADTQYF	TGTGCCACCAGGGCAAGCGCGGATACGCAGTATTTT
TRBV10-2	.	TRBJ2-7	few	CASSETQWQGGTYEQYF	TGCGCCAGCAGTGAAACCCAATGGCAGGGGGGCACCTACGAGCAGTACTTC
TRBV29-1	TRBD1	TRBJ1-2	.	CSARTGEVGYTF	TGCAGCGCCCGGACAGGGGAGGTCGGCTACACCTTC
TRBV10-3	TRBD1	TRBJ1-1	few	CAISESPTGGASMNTEAFF	TGTGCCATCAGTGAGTCACCGACAGGGGGCGCGTCGATGAACACTGAAGCTTTCTTT
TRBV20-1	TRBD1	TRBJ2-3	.	CSARPGQGATDTQYF	TGCAGTGCTAGACCGGGACAGGGGGCGACAGATACGCAGTATTTT
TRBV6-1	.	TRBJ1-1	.	CASIPDILGTEAFF	TGTGCCAGCATTCCGGACATCCTGGGGACTGAAGCTTTCTTT
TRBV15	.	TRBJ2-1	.	CATSRVLDEQFF	TGTGCCACCAGCAGAGTTTTAGATGAGCAGTTCTTC
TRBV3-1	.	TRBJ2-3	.	CASSQEKVTAQPPDTQYF	TGTGCCAGCAGCCAAGAAAAGGTGACTGCCCAGCCCCCAGATACGCAGTATTTT
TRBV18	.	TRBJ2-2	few	CASSRSRGTGELFF	TGTGCCAGCTCACGATCCAGGGGAACCGGGGAGCTGTTTTTT
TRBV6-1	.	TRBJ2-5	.	CASIHSRNSLVLEMNKQYF	TGTGCCAGCATCCACAGTCGCAATTCCCTGGTATTGGAAATGAATAAGCAGTACTTC
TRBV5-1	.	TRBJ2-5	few	CASSLDGGRQETQYF	TGCGCCAGCAGCTTGGATGGCGGACGCCAAGAGACCCAGTACTTC
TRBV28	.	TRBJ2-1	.	CASSSRVTLNEQFF	TGTGCCAGCAGTTCCAGGGTCACCCTCAATGAGCAGTTCTTC
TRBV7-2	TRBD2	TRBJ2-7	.	CASSLVGGEYGLYEQYF	TGTGCCAGCAGCTTAGTGGGGGGGGAATACGGACTCTACGAGCAGTACTTC
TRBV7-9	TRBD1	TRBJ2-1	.	CASSGQQGAVTCEQFF	TGTGCCAGCAGCGGACAACAGGGGGCCGTGACTTGTGAGCAGTTCTTC
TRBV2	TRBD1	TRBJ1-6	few	CASRDPGQASPLHF	TGTGCCAGCAGGGATCCGGGACAGGCCTCACCCCTCCACTTT
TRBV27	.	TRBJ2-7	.	CASRMDIGTYEQYF	TGTGCCAGCAGGATGGACATAGGGACCTATGAGCAGTACTTC
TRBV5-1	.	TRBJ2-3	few	CASSVIGADTDTQYF	TGCGCCAGCAGCGTCATCGGTGCCGACACAGATACGCAGTATTTT
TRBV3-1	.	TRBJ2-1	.	CASSPKVYEGGNEQFF	TGTGCCAGCAGCCCAAAGGTATACGAGGGGGGCAATGAGCAGTTCTTC